This T cell receptor beta chain emerged from a study of cytomegalovirus exposure and HLA in healthy donors. The PCR ran on 60 Vbeta and 13 Jbeta primers. The protocol was immunoSEQ multiplex PCR, while the TCRdb copy is restricted to in-frame clones and leaves out a portion. The sample has approximately 87,000 clones; almost 85% are singletons. Specimen: PBMCs. The receptor comes from a woman under 30 in good health and CMV-seropositive.

CDR3: CASSWAGYYYGYTF. The CDR3 DNA sequence: TGTGCCAGCAGCTGGGCAGGCTACTACTATGGCTACACCTTC. The chain uses TRBV5-6 and TRBJ1-2, with D unresolved. The CDR3 consists of 14 residues. Germline values: CDR1 SGHDT, CDR2 YYEEEE. V was cut by 3 bases and J by 3 bases, with 12 bases left in between.